This TCR beta chain was documented in a study of CD4 T cells in relation to SARS-CoV-2 and coronaviruses. Study information: After 10 days of antigen culture, PBMC TCR beta CDR3s were sequenced.

Before the COVID-19 pandemic, during about 2011-2019, CD4+ T cells were taken from unexposed donors. CD4+ T cells were isolated from the cells after around 10 days of culture. Testing used SARS-CoV-2 S/N and four cold-coronavirus spikes on unexposed-donor CD4+ T cells, cells permitting. This clone was detected only once. The antigen is not known. Data came from immunoSEQ multiplex PCR; TCRdb stores just in-frame clones and leaves some out. The repertoire has around 25,000 clones, about three quarters of them found once; the top ten carry approximately 13%. Germline V gives CDR1 MGHRA, CDR2 YSYEKL. The J segment lost 4 bases and the V segment lost 1 base, leaving 4 bases of the junction unmatched. CDR3 length: 16 residues.

This sequence joins TRBV4-1 and TRBJ2-1, with 10 bases fitting TRBD2. This receptor was obtained from a human donor in good health. The material sequenced was CD4+ T cells from PBMCs, cultured in vitro. CDR3 region: CASSQGGLAVYNEQFF. The CDR3 DNA sequence: TGCGCCAGCAGCCAAGGAGGACTAGCGGTTTACAATGAGCAGTTCTTC.